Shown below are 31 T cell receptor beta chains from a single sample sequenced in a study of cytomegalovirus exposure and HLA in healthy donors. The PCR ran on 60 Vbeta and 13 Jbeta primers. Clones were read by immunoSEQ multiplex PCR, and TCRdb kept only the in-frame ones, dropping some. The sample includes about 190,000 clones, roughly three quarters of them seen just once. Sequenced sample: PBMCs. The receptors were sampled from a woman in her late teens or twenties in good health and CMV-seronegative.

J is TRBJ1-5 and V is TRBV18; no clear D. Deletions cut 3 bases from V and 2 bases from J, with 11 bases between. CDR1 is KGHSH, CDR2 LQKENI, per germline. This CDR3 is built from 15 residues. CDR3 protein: CASSPDLFRNQPQHF. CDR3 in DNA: TGTGCCAGCTCACCTGACTTGTTCCGCAATCAGCCCCAGCATTTT.

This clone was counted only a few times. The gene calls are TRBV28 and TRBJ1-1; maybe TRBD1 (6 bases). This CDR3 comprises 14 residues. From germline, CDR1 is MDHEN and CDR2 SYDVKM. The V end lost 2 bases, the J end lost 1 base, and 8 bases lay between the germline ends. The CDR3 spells CASSLGGKNTEAFF. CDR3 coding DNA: TGTGCCAGCAGTTTAGGGGGCAAGAACACTGAAGCTTTCTTT.

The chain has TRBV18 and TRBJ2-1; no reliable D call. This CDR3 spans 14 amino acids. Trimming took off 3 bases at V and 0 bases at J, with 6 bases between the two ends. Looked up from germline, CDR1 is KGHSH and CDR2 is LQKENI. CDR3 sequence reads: CASSPKSSYNEQFF. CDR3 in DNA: TGTGCCAGCTCACCCAAGAGCTCCTACAATGAGCAGTTCTTC.

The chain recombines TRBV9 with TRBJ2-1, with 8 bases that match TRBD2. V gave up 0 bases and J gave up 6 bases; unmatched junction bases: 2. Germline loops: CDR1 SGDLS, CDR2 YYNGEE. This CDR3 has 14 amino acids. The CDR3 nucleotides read TGTGCCAGCAGCGTAGCGGGAGGGCCCAATGAGCAGTTCTTC. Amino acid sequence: CASSVAGGPNEQFF.

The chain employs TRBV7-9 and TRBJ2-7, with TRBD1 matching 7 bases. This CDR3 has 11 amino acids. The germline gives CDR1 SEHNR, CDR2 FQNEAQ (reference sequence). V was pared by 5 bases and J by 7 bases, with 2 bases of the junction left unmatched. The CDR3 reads CASSRQGEQYF. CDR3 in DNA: TGTGCCAGCAGCCGACAGGGTGAGCAGTACTTC.

The CDR3 DNA reads TGTGCCAGCACCCCCGGGACAGCGAACACTGAAGCTTTCTTT. This encodes CASTPGTANTEAFF. The chain links TRBV6-6 to TRBJ1-1; 7 bases match TRBD1. The CDR3 has 14 amino acids. Germline lookup yields CDR1 MNHNY and CDR2 SVGAGI (reference sequence). The V gene end was trimmed by 7 bases and the J gene end by 1 base; junction bases not matched to a gene: 6.

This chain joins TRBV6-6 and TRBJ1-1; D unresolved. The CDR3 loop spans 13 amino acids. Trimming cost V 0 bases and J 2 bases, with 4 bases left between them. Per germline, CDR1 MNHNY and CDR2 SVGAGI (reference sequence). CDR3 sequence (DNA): TGTGCCAGCAGTTACTCCTCTAACACTGAAGCTTTCTTT. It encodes CASSYSSNTEAFF.

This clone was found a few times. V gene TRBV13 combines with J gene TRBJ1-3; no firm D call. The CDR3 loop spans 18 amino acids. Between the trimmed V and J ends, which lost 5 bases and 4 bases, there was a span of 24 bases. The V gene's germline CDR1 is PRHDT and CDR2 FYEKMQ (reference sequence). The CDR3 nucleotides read TGTGCCAGCAGCATCGGAGGTCTTCTAACAGCTGGCGGAAACACCATATATTTT. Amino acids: CASSIGGLLTAGGNTIYF.

The CDR3 loop reads CASRALGADTEAFF. The CDR3 nucleotides are TGTGCCAGCAGGGCCCTAGGGGCTGACACTGAAGCTTTCTTT. The rearrangement joins TRBV25-1 to TRBJ1-1; possible D gene TRBD1, 5 bases. V lost 6 bases to trimming and J lost 3 bases, with 14 bases between them. CDR3 length: 14 residues. Germline V gives CDR1 MGHDK, CDR2 SYGVNS.

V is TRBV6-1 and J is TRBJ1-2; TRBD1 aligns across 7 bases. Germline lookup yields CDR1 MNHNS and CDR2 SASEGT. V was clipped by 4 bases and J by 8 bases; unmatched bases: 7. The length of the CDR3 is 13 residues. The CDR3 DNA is TGTGCCAGCAGTGGAAGACAGGGTCAAGGCTACACCTTC. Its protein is CASSGRQGQGYTF.

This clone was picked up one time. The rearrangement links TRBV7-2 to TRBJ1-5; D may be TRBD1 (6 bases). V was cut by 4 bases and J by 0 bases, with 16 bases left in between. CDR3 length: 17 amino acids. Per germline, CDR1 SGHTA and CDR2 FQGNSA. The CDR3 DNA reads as TGTGCCAGCAGCTATAAAATACAGGGAACTAGCAATCAGCCCCAGCATTTT. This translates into CASSYKIQGTSNQPQHF.

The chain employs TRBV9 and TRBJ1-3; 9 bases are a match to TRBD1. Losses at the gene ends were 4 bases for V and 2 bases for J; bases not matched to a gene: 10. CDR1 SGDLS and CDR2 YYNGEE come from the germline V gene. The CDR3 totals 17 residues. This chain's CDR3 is CASSSGGTGTPGNTIYF. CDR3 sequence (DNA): TGTGCCAGCAGCTCAGGTGGGACAGGGACGCCTGGAAACACCATATATTTT.

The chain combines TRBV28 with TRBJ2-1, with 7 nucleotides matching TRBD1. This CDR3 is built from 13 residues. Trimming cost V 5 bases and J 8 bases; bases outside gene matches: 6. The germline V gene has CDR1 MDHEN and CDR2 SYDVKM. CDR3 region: CASSDDREDEQFF. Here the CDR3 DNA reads TGTGCCAGCAGTGACGACAGGGAAGATGAGCAGTTCTTC. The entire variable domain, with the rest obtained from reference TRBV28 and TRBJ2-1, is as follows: DVKVTQSSRYLVKRTGEKVFLECVQDMDHENMFWYRQDPGLGLRLIYFSYDVKMKEKGDIPEGYSVSREKKERFSLILESASTNQTSMYLCASSDDREDEQFFGPGTRLTVL.

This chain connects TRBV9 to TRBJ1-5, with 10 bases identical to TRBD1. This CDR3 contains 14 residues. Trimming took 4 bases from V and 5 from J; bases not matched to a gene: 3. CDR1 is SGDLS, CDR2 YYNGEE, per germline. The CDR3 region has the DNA TGTGCCAGCAGCCCGACAGGGGGCGATCAGCCCCAGCATTTT. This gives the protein CASSPTGGDQPQHF.

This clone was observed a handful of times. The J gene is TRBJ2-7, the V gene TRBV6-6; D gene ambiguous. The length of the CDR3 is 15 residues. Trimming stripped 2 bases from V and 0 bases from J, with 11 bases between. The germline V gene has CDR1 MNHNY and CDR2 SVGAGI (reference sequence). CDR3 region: CASSYGPPSSYEQYF. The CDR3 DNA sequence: TGTGCCAGCAGTTACGGTCCTCCGAGCTCCTACGAGCAGTACTTC.

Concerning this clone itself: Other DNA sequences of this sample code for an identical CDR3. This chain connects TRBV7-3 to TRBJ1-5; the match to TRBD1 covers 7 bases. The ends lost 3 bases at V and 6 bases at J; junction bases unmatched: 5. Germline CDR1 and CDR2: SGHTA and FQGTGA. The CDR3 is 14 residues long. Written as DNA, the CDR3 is TGTGCCAGCAGCTTGACAGGGCAGGGTCAGCCCCAGCATTTT. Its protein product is CASSLTGQGQPQHF.

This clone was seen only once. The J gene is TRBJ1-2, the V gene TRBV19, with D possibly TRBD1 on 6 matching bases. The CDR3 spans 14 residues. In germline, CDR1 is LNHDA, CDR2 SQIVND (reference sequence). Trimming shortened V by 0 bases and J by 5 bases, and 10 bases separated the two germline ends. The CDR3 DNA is TGTGCCAGTAGTATAGAAGGGGGGGCATATGGCTACACCTTC. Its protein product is CASSIEGGAYGYTF.

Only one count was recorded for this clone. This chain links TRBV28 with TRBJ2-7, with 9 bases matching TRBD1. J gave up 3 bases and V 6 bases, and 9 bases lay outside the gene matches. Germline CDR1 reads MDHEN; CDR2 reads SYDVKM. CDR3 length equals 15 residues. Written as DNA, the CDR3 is TGTGCCAGCAGATCTCCGGGACAGGGCATCTACGAGCAGTACTTC. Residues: CASRSPGQGIYEQYF.

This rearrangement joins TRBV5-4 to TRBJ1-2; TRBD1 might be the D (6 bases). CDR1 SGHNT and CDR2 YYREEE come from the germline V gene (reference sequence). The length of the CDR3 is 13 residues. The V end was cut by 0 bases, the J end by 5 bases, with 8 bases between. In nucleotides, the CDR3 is TGTGCCAGCAGCTTGGGCAGGGGATATGGCTACACCTTC. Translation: CASSLGRGYGYTF.

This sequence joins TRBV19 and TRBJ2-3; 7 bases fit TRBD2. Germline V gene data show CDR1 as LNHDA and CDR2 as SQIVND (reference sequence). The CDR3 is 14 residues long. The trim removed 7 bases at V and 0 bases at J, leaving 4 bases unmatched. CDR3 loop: CASIPSGSTDTQYF. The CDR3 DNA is TGTGCCAGTATTCCTAGCGGAAGCACAGATACGCAGTATTTT.

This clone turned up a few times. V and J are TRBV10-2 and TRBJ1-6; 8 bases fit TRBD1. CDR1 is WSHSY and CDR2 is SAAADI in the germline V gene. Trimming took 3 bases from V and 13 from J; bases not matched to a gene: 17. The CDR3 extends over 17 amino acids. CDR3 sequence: CASSDSTRDRSRTPLHF. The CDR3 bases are TGCGCCAGCAGTGATTCGACCCGGGACAGGTCCCGAACCCCCCTCCACTTT.

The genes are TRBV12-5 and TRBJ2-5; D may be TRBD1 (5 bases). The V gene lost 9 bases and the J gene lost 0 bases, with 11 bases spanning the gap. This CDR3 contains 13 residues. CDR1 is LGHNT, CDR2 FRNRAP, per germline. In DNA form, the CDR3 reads TGTGCTAGCCGTGACAGAGACCAAGAGACCCAGTACTTC. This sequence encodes CASRDRDQETQYF.

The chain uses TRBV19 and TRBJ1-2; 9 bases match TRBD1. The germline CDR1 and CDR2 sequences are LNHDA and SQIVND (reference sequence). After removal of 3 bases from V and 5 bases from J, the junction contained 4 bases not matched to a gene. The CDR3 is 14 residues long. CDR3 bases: TGTGCCAGTAGTATGTACGGACAGGGGTATGGCTACACCTTC. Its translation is CASSMYGQGYGYTF. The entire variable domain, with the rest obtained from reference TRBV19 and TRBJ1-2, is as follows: DGGITQSPKYLFRKEGQNVTLSCEQNLNHDAMYWYRQDPGQGLRLIYYSQIVNDFQKGDIAEGYSVSREKKESFPLTVTSAQKNPTAFYLCASSMYGQGYGYTFGSGTRLTVV.

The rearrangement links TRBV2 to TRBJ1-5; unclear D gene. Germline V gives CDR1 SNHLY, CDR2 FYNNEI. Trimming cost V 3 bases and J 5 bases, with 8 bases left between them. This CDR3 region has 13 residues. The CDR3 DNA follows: TGTGCCAGCAGTGAGGAGGTTCATCAGCCCCAGCATTTT. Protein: CASSEEVHQPQHF.

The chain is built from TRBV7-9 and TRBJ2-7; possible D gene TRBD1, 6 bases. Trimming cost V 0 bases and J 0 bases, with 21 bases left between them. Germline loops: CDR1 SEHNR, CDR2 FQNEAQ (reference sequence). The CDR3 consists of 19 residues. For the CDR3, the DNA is TGTGCCAGCAGCTTAGCGCGCCAGGGGCCCTCCTCAAGCTCCTACGAGCAGTACTTC. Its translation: CASSLARQGPSSSSYEQYF.

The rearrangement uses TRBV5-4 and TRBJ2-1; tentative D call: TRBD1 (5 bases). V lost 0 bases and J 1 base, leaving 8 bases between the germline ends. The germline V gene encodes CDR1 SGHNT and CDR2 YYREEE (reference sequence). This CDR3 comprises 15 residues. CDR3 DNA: TGTGCCAGCAGCTTGGTGGCAGGGTCCTACAATGAGCAGTTCTTC. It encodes CASSLVAGSYNEQFF.

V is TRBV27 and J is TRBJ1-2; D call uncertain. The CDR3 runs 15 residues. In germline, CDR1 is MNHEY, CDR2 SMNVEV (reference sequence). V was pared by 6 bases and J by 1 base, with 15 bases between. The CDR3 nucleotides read TGTGCCAGCAGCAGATCCACAGACATTAACTATGGCTACACCTTC. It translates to CASSRSTDINYGYTF.

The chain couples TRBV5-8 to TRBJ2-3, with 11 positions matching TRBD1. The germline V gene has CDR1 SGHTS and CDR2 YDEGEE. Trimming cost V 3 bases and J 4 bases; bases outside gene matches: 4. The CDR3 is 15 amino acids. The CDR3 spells CASSSGTGGPDTQYF. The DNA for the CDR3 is TGTGCCAGCAGCTCCGGGACAGGGGGACCAGATACGCAGTATTTT.

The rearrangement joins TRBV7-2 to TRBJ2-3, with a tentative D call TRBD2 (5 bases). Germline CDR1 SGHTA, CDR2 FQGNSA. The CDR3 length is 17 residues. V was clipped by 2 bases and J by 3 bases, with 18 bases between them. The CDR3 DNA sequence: TGTGCCAGCAGCTTACTTCTGAGGGCCAGGCTGACAGATACGCAGTATTTT. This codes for CASSLLLRARLTDTQYF.

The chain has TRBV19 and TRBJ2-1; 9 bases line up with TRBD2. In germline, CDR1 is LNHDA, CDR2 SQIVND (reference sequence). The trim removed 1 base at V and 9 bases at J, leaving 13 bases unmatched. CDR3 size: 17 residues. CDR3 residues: CASSIGGLAGERSEQFF. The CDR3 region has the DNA TGTGCCAGTAGTATAGGGGGGTTAGCGGGAGAACGATCTGAGCAGTTCTTC.

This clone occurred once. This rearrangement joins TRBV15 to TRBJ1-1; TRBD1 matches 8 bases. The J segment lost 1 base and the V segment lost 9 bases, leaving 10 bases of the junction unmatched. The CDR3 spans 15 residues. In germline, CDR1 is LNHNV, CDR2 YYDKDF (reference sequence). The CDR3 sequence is CATGQGKGRNTEAFF. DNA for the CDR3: TGTGCCACAGGACAGGGAAAGGGTAGGAACACTGAAGCTTTCTTT.